This T cell receptor (beta chain) was documented in a study of T-cell memory formation after mild COVID-19. MiXCR was run by TCRdb on the 5' RACE reads, yielding one entry per CDR3 protein. The sample includes 300,000 to 400,000 distinct CDR3 sequences, approximately 16% of them seen just once. For this clonotype: As yet, its antigen is unknown.

Study conclusions and caveats: Confirmation was lacking for SARS-CoV-2 specificity of second-wave clones that peaked on day 37. The pre-infection memory compartment contained some responding clones, suggesting cross-reactive memory joined. Chiefly within CM and EM were the contracting CD4+ clones; CD8+ ones were within EMRA. A balance of CD4 and CD8 characterized clones contracting day 15 to 85, whereas later expanders leaned CD4+.

The germline V gene has CDR1 MNHEY and CDR2 SMNVEV (reference sequence). Trimming took off 3 bases at V and 0 bases at J, with 9 bases between the two ends. This CDR3 contains 15 residues. This TCR came from a man between 18 and 29 years old who had mild COVID-19 (a few samples of this study predate the infection). Cell type and time point are not known. Material for sequencing was PBMCs or a T cell subset sorted from them (not recorded which). This chain links TRBV27 with TRBJ2-1, with D perhaps matching TRBD2 (6 bases). CDR3 nucleotide sequence: TGTGCCAGCAGTTTTAGGCGGGACTCCTACAATGAGCAGTTCTTC. It encodes CASSFRRDSYNEQFF.